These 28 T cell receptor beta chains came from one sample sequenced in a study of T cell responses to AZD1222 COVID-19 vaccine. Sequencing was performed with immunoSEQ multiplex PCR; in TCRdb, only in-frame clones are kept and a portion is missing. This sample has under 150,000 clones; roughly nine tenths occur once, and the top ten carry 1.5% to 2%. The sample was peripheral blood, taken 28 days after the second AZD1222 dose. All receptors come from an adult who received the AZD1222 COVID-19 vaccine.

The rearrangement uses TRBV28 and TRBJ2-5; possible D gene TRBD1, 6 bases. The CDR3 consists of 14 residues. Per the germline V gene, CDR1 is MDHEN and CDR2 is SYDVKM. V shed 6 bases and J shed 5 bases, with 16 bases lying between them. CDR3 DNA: TGTGCCAGCAGCTCAGGAACAGGGTACGAGACCCAGTACTTC. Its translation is CASSSGTGYETQYF. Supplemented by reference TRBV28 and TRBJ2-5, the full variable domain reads DVKVTQSSRYLVKRTGEKVFLECVQDMDHENMFWYRQDPGLGLRLIYFSYDVKMKEKGDIPEGYSVSREKKERFSLILESASTNQTSMYLCASSSGTGYETQYFGPGTRLLVL.

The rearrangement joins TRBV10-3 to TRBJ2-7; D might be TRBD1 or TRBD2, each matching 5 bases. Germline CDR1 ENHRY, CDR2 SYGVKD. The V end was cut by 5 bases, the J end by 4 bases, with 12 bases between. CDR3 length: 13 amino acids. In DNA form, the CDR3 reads TGTGCCATCAGTCCCGGGACGCAATACGAGCAGTACTTC. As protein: CAISPGTQYEQYF.

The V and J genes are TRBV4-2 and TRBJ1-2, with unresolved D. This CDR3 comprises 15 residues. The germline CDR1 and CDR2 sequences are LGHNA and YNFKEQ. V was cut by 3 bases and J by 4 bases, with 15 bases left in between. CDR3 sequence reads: CASSQETVDSYGYTF. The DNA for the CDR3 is TGTGCCAGCAGCCAGGAAACCGTGGATAGCTATGGCTACACCTTC.

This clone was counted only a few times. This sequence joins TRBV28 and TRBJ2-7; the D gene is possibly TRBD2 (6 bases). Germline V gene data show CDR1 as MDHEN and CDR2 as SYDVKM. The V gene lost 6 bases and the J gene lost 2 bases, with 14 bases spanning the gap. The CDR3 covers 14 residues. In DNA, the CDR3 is TGTGCCAGCAGCTTGGGAGGAGTACCCTACGAGCAGTACGTC. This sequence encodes CASSLGGVPYEQYV.

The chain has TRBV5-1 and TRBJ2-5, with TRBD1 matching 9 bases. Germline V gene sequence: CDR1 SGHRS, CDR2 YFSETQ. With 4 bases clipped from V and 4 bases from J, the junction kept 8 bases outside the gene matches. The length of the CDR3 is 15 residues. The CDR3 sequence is CASSHRGHLGETQYF. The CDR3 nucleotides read TGCGCCAGCAGCCACAGGGGGCATTTGGGAGAGACCCAGTACTTC.

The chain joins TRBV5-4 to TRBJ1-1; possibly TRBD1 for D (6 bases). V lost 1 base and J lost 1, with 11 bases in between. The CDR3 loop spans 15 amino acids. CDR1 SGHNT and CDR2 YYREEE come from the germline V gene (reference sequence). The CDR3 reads CASSLSQGKNTEAFF. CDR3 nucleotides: TGTGCCAGCAGCTTGAGTCAGGGGAAGAACACTGAAGCTTTCTTT. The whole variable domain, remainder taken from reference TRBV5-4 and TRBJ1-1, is ETGVTQSPTHLIKTRGQQVTLRCSSQSGHNTVSWYQQALGQGPQFIFQYYREEENGRGNFPPRFSGLQFPNYSSELNVNALELDDSALYLCASSLSQGKNTEAFFGQGTRLTVV.

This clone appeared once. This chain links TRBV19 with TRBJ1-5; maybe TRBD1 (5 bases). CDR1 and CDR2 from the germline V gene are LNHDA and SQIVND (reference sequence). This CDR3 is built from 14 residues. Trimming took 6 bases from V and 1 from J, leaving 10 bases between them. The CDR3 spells CASRGELSNQPQHF. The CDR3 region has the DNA TGTGCCAGTAGAGGGGAGTTGAGCAATCAGCCCCAGCATTTT.

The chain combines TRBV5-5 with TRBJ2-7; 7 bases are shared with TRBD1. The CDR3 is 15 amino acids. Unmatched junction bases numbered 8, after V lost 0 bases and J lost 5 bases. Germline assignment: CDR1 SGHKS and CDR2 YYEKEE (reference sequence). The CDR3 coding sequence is TGTGCCAGCAGCTTGGGCCCCACAGGGGCGAACGAGCAGTACGTC. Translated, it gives CASSLGPTGANEQYV.

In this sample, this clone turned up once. The CDR3 spells CASSYSRFGREGEQYF. The CDR3 nucleotides are TGTGCCAGCAGTTACTCGCGCTTTGGGCGGGAGGGGGAGCAGTACTTC. The V gene is TRBV6-5, the J gene TRBJ2-7, with 9 bases aligning to TRBD2. The CDR3 sequence is 16 residues long. V shed 0 bases, J shed 7 bases, and the junction held 10 bases outside the gene matches. Germline values: CDR1 MNHEY, CDR2 SVGAGI.

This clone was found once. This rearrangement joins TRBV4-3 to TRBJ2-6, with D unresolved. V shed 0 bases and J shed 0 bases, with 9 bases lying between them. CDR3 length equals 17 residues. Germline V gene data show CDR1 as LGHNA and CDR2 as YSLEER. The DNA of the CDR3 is TGCGCCAGCAGCCAAGATTTAAGGACCTCTGGGGCCAACGTCCTGACTTTC. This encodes CASSQDLRTSGANVLTF.

The CDR3 is CASSEGLAGEEETQYF. The DNA for the CDR3 is TGTGCCAGCAGTGAGGGCCTAGCGGGAGAGGAAGAGACCCAGTACTTC. This chain joins TRBV25-1 and TRBJ2-5; 10 bases map to TRBD2. Germline-derived CDR1 and CDR2 are MGHDK and SYGVNS. This CDR3 has 16 residues. Unmatched junction bases numbered 7, after V lost 3 bases and J lost 3 bases.

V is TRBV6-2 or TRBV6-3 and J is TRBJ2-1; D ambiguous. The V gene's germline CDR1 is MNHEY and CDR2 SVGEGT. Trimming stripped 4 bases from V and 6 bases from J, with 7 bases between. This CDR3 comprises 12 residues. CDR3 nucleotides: TGTGCCAGCAGTTCAACCGGCAATGAGCAGTTCTTC. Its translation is CASSSTGNEQFF.

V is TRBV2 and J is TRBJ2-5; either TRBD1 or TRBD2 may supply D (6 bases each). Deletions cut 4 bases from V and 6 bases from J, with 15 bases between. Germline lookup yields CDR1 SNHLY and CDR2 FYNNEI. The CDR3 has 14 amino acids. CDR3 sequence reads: CASSVYRGHQTQYF. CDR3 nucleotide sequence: TGTGCCAGCAGTGTGTACCGGGGGCACCAGACCCAGTACTTC.

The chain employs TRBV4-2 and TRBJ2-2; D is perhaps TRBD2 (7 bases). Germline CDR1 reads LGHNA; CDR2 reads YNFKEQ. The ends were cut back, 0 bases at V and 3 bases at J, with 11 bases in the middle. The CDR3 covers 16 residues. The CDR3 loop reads CASSQESGGYTGELFF. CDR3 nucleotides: TGTGCCAGCAGCCAAGAATCGGGGGGCTACACCGGGGAGCTGTTTTTT.

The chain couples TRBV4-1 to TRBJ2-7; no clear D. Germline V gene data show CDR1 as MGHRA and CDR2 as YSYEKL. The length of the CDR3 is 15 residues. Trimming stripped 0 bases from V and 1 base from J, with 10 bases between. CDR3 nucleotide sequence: TGCGCCAGCAGCCAAGAATTAGGCAGGTCCTACGAGCAGTACTTC. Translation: CASSQELGRSYEQYF.

The CDR3 sequence: CASSPGGTSNYGYTF. In nucleotides, the CDR3 is TGTGCCAGCAGCCCCGGTGGGACTTCAAACTATGGCTACACCTTC. V is TRBV3-1 (or the pseudogene TRBV3-2) and J is TRBJ1-2, with a possible D match to TRBD1 (5 bases). Germline lookup yields CDR1 LGHDT and CDR2 YNNKEL (reference sequence). The V and J ends lost 4 bases and 2 bases respectively, with 14 bases between them. This CDR3 comprises 15 residues.

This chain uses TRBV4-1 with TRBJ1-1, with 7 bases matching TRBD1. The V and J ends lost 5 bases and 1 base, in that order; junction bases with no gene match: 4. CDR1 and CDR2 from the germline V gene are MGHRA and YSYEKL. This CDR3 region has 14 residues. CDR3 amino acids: CASSEGAWNTEAFF. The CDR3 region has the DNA TGCGCCAGCAGCGAGGGGGCCTGGAACACTGAAGCTTTCTTT.

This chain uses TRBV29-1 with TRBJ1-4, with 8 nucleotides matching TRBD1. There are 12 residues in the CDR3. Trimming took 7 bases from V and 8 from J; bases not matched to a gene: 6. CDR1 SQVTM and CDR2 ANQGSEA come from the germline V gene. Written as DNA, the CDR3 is TGCAGCGCTAGGACAGGGAAGGAAAAACTGTTTTTT. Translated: CSARTGKEKLFF.

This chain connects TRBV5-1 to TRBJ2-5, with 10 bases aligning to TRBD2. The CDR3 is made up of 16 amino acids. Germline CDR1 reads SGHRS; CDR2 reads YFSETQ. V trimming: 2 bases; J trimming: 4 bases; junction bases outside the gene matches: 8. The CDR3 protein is CASSFLASGGGETQYF. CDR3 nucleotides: TGCGCCAGCAGCTTCCTGGCTAGCGGGGGCGGAGAGACCCAGTACTTC.

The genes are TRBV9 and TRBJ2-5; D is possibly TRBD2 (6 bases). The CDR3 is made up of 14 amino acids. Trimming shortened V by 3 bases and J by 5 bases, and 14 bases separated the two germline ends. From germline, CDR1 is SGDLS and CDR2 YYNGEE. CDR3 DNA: TGTGCCAGCAGCGCGTCCGGACTACGGGAGACCCAGTACTTC. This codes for CASSASGLRETQYF.

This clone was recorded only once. This chain's CDR3 is CASSQLQGGNEQFF. The CDR3 nucleotides read TGTGCCAGCAGCCAACTCCAGGGGGGCAATGAGCAGTTCTTC. This rearrangement joins TRBV11-2 to TRBJ2-1, with D maybe TRBD1 (7 bases). V was shortened by 5 bases and J by 6 bases, with 14 bases between the two germline ends. Per germline, CDR1 SGHAT and CDR2 FQNNGV. The CDR3 is made up of 14 amino acids. The whole variable domain, filled in from reference TRBV11-2 and TRBJ2-1, reads EAGVAQSPRYKIIEKRQSVAFWCNPISGHATLYWYQQILGQGPKLLIQFQNNGVVDDSQLPKDRFSAERLKGVDSTLKIQPAKLEDSAVYLCASSQLQGGNEQFFGPGTRLTVL.

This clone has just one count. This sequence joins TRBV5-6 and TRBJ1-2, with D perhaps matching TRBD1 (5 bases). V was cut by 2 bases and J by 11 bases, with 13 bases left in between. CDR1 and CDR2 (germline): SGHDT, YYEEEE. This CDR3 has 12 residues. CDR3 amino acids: CASSLEGPGYTF. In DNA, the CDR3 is TGTGCCAGCAGCTTAGAGGGGCCAGGATACACCTTC.

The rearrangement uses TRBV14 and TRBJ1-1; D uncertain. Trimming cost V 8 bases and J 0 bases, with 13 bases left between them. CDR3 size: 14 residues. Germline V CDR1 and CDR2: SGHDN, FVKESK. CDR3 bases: TGTGCCAGCTGCGGAGGGCTCATGAACACTGAAGCTTTCTTT. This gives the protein CASCGGLMNTEAFF. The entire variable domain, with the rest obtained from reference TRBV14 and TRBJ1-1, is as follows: EAGVTQFPSHSVIEKGQTVTLRCDPISGHDNLYWYRRVMGKEIKFLLHFVKESKQDESGMPNNRFLAERTGGTYSTLKVQPAELEDSGVYFCASCGGLMNTEAFFGQGTRLTVV.

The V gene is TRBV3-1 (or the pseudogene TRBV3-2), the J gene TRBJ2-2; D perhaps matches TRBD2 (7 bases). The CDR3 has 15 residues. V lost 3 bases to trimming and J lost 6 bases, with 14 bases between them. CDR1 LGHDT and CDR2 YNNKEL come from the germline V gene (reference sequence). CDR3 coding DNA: TGTGCCAGCAGCCATGGGGGCGCGGGGGCCGGGGAGCTGTTTTTT. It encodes CASSHGGAGAGELFF.

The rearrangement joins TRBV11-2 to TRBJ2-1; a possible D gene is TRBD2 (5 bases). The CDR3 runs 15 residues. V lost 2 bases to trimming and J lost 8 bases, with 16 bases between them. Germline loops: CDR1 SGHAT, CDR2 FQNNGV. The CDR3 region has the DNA TGTGCCAGCAGCTTATTGGGCCAAAAAGCGGATGAGCAGTTCTTC. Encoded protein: CASSLLGQKADEQFF.

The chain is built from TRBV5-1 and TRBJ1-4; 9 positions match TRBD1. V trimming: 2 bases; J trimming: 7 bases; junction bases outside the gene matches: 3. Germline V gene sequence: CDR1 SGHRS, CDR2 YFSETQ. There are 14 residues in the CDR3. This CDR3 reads CASSFGTGSEKLFF. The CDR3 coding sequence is TGCGCCAGCAGCTTCGGGACAGGGAGTGAAAAACTGTTTTTT. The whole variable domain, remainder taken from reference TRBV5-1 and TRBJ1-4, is KAGVTQTPRYLIKTRGQQVTLSCSPISGHRSVSWYQQTPGQGLQFLFEYFSETQRNKGNFPGRFSGRQFSNSRSEMNVSTLELGDSALYLCASSFGTGSEKLFFGSGTQLSVL.

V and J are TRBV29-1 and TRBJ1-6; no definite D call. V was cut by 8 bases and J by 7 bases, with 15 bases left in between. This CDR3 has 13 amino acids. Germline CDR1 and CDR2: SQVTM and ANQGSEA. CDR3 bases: TGCAGCTCCACACTTCCTGGGAATTCACCCCTCCACTTT. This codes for CSSTLPGNSPLHF.

As DNA, the CDR3 is TGTGCCAGCAGCCCTCAACCACAGGGCTCCTATAATTCACCCCTCCACTTT. Translating it yields CASSPQPQGSYNSPLHF. The rearrangement joins TRBV9 to TRBJ1-6; D is perhaps TRBD1 (6 bases). The CDR3 is 17 amino acids. The germline gives CDR1 SGDLS, CDR2 YYNGEE. The germline V and J ends were trimmed by 4 bases and 0 bases, with 14 bases remaining between them.